This T cell receptor beta chain was sequenced during a study of T-cell reconstitution after alpha-beta-depleted transplantation in children. V was pared by 0 bases and J by 6 bases, with 9 bases between. This CDR3 spans 14 amino acids. Per the germline V gene, CDR1 is SGHRS and CDR2 is YFSETQ. Construction of the TCRbeta library involved unique molecular identifiers. TCRdb processed the PCR reads anew with MiXCR; each CDR3 protein has one entry. The sample consists of about 250,000 distinct CDR3 sequences, about 24% of them appearing once. Study observations and caveats: Where some patients showed high TCRbeta diversity at day 60, it came from recipient T cells and thymic progenitors that had survived. Hyperexpanded clones declined; after one year, newly produced T cells mostly supplied diversity. In patients about two months after transplant, alpha-beta T cells reportedly arose from several hundred expanded graft clones.

Comment on this clonotype: The antigen remains undetermined.

This sequence originates from a female patient between 2 and 15 years old who had a stem cell transplant for congenital amegakaryocytic thrombocytopenia, so the T cells may come from the graft donor. The sequencing used PBMCs, mostly from graft donor cells, collected 360 days after TCRalphabeta/CD19-depleted stem cell transplant. The V call is TRBV5-1, the J call TRBJ2-2; a possible D gene is TRBD2 (6 bases). CDR3 nucleotide sequence: TGCGCCAGCAGCTTGGAAGCTAGCGCCGGGGAGCTGTTTTTT. It encodes CASSLEASAGELFF.